One and the same sample provided the 30 T cell receptor beta chains below, sequenced in a study of blood T cell repertoires in COVID-19. TCRdb's copy holds only in-frame clones and misses some; the assay was immunoSEQ multiplex PCR. The sample holds some 240,000 clones, roughly 89% seen once. The sample comprised peripheral blood. Receptors were obtained from a woman aged 40-49 years who had recovered from COVID-19.

This clone occurred once. The chain carries TRBV10-3 and TRBJ2-1; TRBD1 matches 7 bases. With 10 bases clipped from V and 4 bases from J, the junction kept 7 bases outside the gene matches. The germline gives CDR1 ENHRY, CDR2 SYGVKD. The CDR3 runs to 13 residues. The CDR3 sequence: CATWTGSYNEQFF. The CDR3, as DNA: TGTGCCACTTGGACAGGATCTTACAATGAGCAGTTCTTC.

This sequence joins TRBV7-6 and TRBJ1-4; D unclear. CDR1 and CDR2 (germline): SGHVS, FNYEAQ. This CDR3 has 17 residues. Trimming cost V 1 base and J 7 bases, with 19 bases left between them. The CDR3: CASSLVSQRLRVEKLFF. CDR3 coding DNA: TGTGCCAGCAGCTTAGTCTCCCAGAGGTTGAGGGTTGAAAAACTGTTTTTT.

V usage is TRBV5-5 and J usage is TRBJ1-4, with 7 bases matching TRBD1. CDR3 size: 16 residues. V trimming: 4 bases; J trimming: 0 bases; junction bases outside the gene matches: 6. The V gene's germline CDR1 is SGHKS and CDR2 YYEKEE (reference sequence). The CDR3 is CASSQDRSATNEKLFF. CDR3 sequence (DNA): TGTGCCAGCAGCCAGGACAGGAGCGCAACTAATGAAAAACTGTTTTTT.

The chain uses TRBV5-1 and TRBJ2-5; tentative D call: TRBD1 (5 bases). V was pared by 2 bases and J by 5 bases, with 10 bases between. From germline, CDR1 is SGHRS and CDR2 YFSETQ. The CDR3 consists of 13 residues. The CDR3 nucleotides read TGCGCCAGCAGCTTAGGGGTGCCGGAGACCCAGTACTTC. Translation gives CASSLGVPETQYF. Drawing the rest from reference TRBV5-1 and TRBJ2-5, the complete variable domain is KAGVTQTPRYLIKTRGQQVTLSCSPISGHRSVSWYQQTPGQGLQFLFEYFSETQRNKGNFPGRFSGRQFSNSRSEMNVSTLELGDSALYLCASSLGVPETQYFGPGTRLLVL.

This clone was counted a few times. This sequence joins TRBV6-6 and TRBJ2-1; TRBD2 matches 7 bases. CDR3 length: 15 residues. Per germline, CDR1 MNHNY and CDR2 SVGAGI (reference sequence). V gave up 6 bases and J gave up 7 bases; unmatched junction bases: 12. The CDR3 bases are TGTGCCAGCAGCTGGACTAGTGAGTTTGGGAATGAGCAGTTCTTC. Its translation is CASSWTSEFGNEQFF.

The chain recombines TRBV6-5 with TRBJ2-2; D is possibly TRBD2 (6 bases). The V and J ends lost 5 bases and 6 bases respectively, with 13 bases between them. Germline V gives CDR1 MNHEY, CDR2 SVGAGI. The CDR3 has 14 amino acids. CDR3 loop: CASSPQLAPGELFF. The CDR3, as DNA: TGTGCCAGCAGTCCGCAACTAGCCCCCGGGGAGCTGTTTTTT.

This clone appeared a few times. The rearrangement uses TRBV20-1 and TRBJ2-5, with D possibly TRBD2 on 5 matching bases. The CDR3 extends over 11 amino acids. Germline V gene lookup returns CDR1 DFQATT and CDR2 SNEGSKA (reference sequence). The V end lost 4 bases, the J end lost 3 bases, and 6 bases lay between the germline ends. CDR3 bases: TGCAGTGCTACGAGGGAAGAGACCCAGTACTTC. Translation: CSATREETQYF.

The rearrangement uses TRBV12-3 or TRBV12-4 and TRBJ1-1, with 8 bases that match TRBD1. The CDR3 extends over 13 amino acids. V shed 10 bases and J 0 bases; nucleotides not matched to a gene: 4. This CDR3 is CATGQGMNTEAFF. CDR3 in DNA: TGTGCCACCGGACAGGGAATGAACACTGAAGCTTTCTTT.

The V call is TRBV10-3, the J call TRBJ2-7, with a possible D match to TRBD2 (6 bases). The CDR3 is 13 amino acids. Germline values: CDR1 ENHRY, CDR2 SYGVKD. The V end lost 8 bases, the J end lost 7 bases, and 18 bases lay between the germline ends. The CDR3 DNA sequence: TGTGCCATCGCGGGACGTATTACGTGGGAGCAGTACTTC. Encoded protein: CAIAGRITWEQYF.

The CDR3: CASSVGSSKNIQYF. The DNA of the CDR3 is TGTGCCAGCAGCGTAGGGAGTTCCAAAAACATTCAGTACTTC. This sequence joins TRBV9 and TRBJ2-4; D is ambiguous. CDR1 SGDLS and CDR2 YYNGEE come from the germline V gene. V was pared by 0 bases and J by 2 bases, with 6 bases between. This CDR3 has 14 amino acids.

This clone was detected once. This sequence joins TRBV6-5 and TRBJ2-2; D might be TRBD1 (6 bases). V lost 6 bases to trimming and J lost 0 bases, with 11 bases between them. Looked up from germline, CDR1 is MNHEY and CDR2 is SVGAGI. CDR3 length equals 15 residues. In DNA, the CDR3 is TGTGCCAGCAGGAGGGACACCGCGAACACCGGGGAGCTGTTTTTT. Translating it yields CASRRDTANTGELFF.

This clone was observed a few times. This chain connects TRBV19 to TRBJ1-1, with unresolved D. This CDR3 region has 15 residues. Germline V gene data show CDR1 as LNHDA and CDR2 as SQIVND (reference sequence). The germline V and J ends were trimmed by 7 bases and 3 bases, with 18 bases remaining between them. CDR3 coding DNA: TGTGCCAGTATCCCCCAGCGGGGTCGGGACACTGAAGCTTTCTTT. Protein product: CASIPQRGRDTEAFF.

V gene TRBV19 combines with J gene TRBJ2-1; D gene unclear. Germline assignment: CDR1 LNHDA and CDR2 SQIVND (reference sequence). CDR3 length equals 13 residues. V lost 5 bases, J lost 8 bases, and 13 bases lay in between. This CDR3 reads CASSPRTLYEQFF. In DNA form, the CDR3 reads TGTGCCAGTAGTCCCCGTACCCTATATGAGCAGTTCTTC.

The chain has TRBV10-3 and TRBJ2-1; D is perhaps TRBD2 (6 bases). The CDR3 is 16 amino acids. Germline CDR1 reads ENHRY; CDR2 reads SYGVKD. V was cut by 2 bases and J by 1 base, with 12 bases left in between. In DNA, the CDR3 is TGTGCCATCAGTGAGAAGCGGGCGGTGTCCTACAATGAGCAGTTCTTC. Translation gives CAISEKRAVSYNEQFF.

The chain employs TRBV7-3 and TRBJ1-1; 7 bases line up with TRBD1. The germline CDR1 and CDR2 sequences are SGHTA and FQGTGA. Trimming at V came to 5 bases and at J to 1 base, leaving 4 bases not matched to a gene. The CDR3 is 14 residues long. Here the CDR3 DNA reads TGTGCCAGCAGCCCAGGGGGGCAGAACACTGAAGCTTTCTTT. Translation gives CASSPGGQNTEAFF.

This rearrangement joins TRBV3-1 (or the pseudogene TRBV3-2) to TRBJ2-1; 7 nucleotides line up with TRBD2. J was trimmed by 2 bases and V by 4 bases; bases with no gene match: 11. CDR3 length equals 17 residues. CDR1 and CDR2 from the germline V gene are LGHDT and YNNKEL (reference sequence). CDR3: CASSPLAGQGAYNEQFF. The DNA of the CDR3 is TGTGCCAGCAGCCCTTTAGCGGGTCAGGGAGCCTACAATGAGCAGTTCTTC.

The CDR3 reads CATSKTGRSQPQHF. CDR3 sequence (DNA): TGTGCCACCAGTAAGACAGGGAGGAGTCAGCCCCAGCATTTT. The V call is TRBV24-1, the J call TRBJ1-5; TRBD1 matches 7 bases. V dropped 6 bases and J dropped 6; count of bases not matched to a gene: 7. The germline gives CDR1 KGHDR, CDR2 SFDVKD. The CDR3 loop spans 14 amino acids.

V is TRBV10-3 and J is TRBJ1-3, with 8 bases that match TRBD1. The ends lost 7 bases at V and 0 bases at J; junction bases unmatched: 2. The germline V gene has CDR1 ENHRY and CDR2 SYGVKD. This CDR3 spans 14 amino acids. CDR3 region: CAIMDRDSGNTIYF. The CDR3 coding sequence is TGTGCCATCATGGACAGGGACTCTGGAAACACCATATATTTT.

This clone was seen only a few times. This rearrangement joins TRBV6-5 to TRBJ1-5; D is ambiguous. V lost 6 bases and J 0 bases, leaving 12 bases between the germline ends. The germline gives CDR1 MNHEY, CDR2 SVGAGI. The CDR3 length is 15 residues. The CDR3 reads CASSPPSDSNQPQHF. The DNA of the CDR3 is TGTGCCAGCAGCCCCCCCAGCGATAGCAATCAGCCCCAGCATTTT.

The chain couples TRBV29-1 to TRBJ1-1, with TRBD1 matching over 8 bases. Per germline, CDR1 SQVTM and CDR2 ANQGSEA. V shed 8 bases and J 11 bases; nucleotides not matched to a gene: 16. CDR3 length: 13 amino acids. The CDR3 sequence is CSIVPGQVASAFF. The CDR3 nucleotides read TGCAGCATAGTTCCGGGACAGGTTGCGAGTGCTTTCTTT.

J is TRBJ1-4 and V is TRBV3-1 (or the pseudogene TRBV3-2), with D uncertain. The germline V gene encodes CDR1 LGHDT and CDR2 YNNKEL (reference sequence). CDR3 length: 11 residues. Trimming stripped 5 bases from V and 8 bases from J, with 6 bases between. This CDR3 reads CASSAAEKLFF. CDR3 DNA sequence: TGTGCCAGCAGCGCTGCGGAAAAACTGTTTTTT.

V gene TRBV25-1 combines with J gene TRBJ2-2; 8 bases fit TRBD1. The CDR3 spans 15 residues. Trimming cost V 3 bases and J 1 base; bases outside gene matches: 1. Germline-derived CDR1 and CDR2 are MGHDK and SYGVNS. The chain's CDR3 is CASSDGTGNTGELFF. CDR3 coding DNA: TGTGCCAGCAGTGACGGGACAGGGAACACCGGGGAGCTGTTTTTT.

This rearrangement joins TRBV19 to TRBJ2-3, with D hard to call. This CDR3 comprises 13 residues. V was pared by 1 base and J by 2 bases, with 4 bases between. CDR1 and CDR2 (germline): LNHDA, SQIVND (reference sequence). CDR3 sequence (DNA): TGTGCCAGTAGTATAGTCCTCACAGATACGCAGTATTTT. Translating gives CASSIVLTDTQYF.

The chain is built from TRBV19 and TRBJ1-2; 7 positions match TRBD1. Germline values: CDR1 LNHDA, CDR2 SQIVND (reference sequence). CDR3 size: 13 residues. Trimming took 8 bases from V and 4 from J; bases not matched to a gene: 7. The CDR3 DNA reads as TGTGCCAGTTCGACAGGGCGGGTCTATGGCTACACCTTC. Protein: CASSTGRVYGYTF.

J is TRBJ2-1 and V is TRBV2; no clear D gene. Trimming cost V 4 bases and J 9 bases, with 4 bases left between them. The V gene's germline CDR1 is SNHLY and CDR2 FYNNEI. This CDR3 contains 10 residues. CDR3 sequence (DNA): TGTGCCAGCAGTGCCGTTGAGCAGTTCTTC. It codes for CASSAVEQFF.

The V call is TRBV20-1, the J call TRBJ2-7, with TRBD2 identical over 7 bases. CDR3 length: 11 amino acids. Germline loops: CDR1 DFQATT, CDR2 SNEGSKA (reference sequence). CDR3 sequence reads: CSGLGDYEQYF. The CDR3 bases are TGCAGCGGACTAGGGGACTACGAGCAGTACTTC.

This chain joins TRBV12-3 or TRBV12-4 and TRBJ2-7, with D unclear. V lost 3 bases and J 0 bases, leaving 3 bases between the germline ends. CDR3 length: 12 residues. CDR3 sequence (DNA): TGTGCCAGCAGTTTCTTCTCCTACGAGCAGTACTTC. This codes for CASSFFSYEQYF.

In DNA, the CDR3 is TGTGCCAGCAGCTTATGGGCCTCTGGAAACACCATATATTTT. Residues: CASSLWASGNTIYF. This chain joins TRBV7-6 and TRBJ1-3; no firm D call. Germline assignment: CDR1 SGHVS and CDR2 FNYEAQ. The V end was cut by 2 bases, the J end by 0 bases, with 5 bases between. The length of the CDR3 is 14 residues.

This clone was seen a handful of times. The chain joins TRBV5-1 to TRBJ2-1, with TRBD1 identical over 9 bases. V was clipped by 2 bases and J by 0 bases; unmatched bases: 3. Germline CDR1 reads SGHRS; CDR2 reads YFSETQ. CDR3 length: 16 residues. DNA of the CDR3: TGCGCCAGCAGCTTACAGGGGGCGGGCTCCTACAATGAGCAGTTCTTC. Protein sequence: CASSLQGAGSYNEQFF.

The chain recombines TRBV12-3 or TRBV12-4 with TRBJ1-6; possibly TRBD1 for D (6 bases). Trimming stripped 6 bases from V and 10 bases from J, with 10 bases between. CDR3 length: 12 amino acids. The CDR3 DNA sequence: TGTGCCAGCAGGGGGGGGCAGTCACCCCTCCACTTT. It yields the protein CASRGGQSPLHF.